This paragraph reports one TCR beta chain. The antigen is undetermined. V shed 3 bases and J shed 0 bases, with 9 bases lying between them. Germline V gives CDR1 LNHDA, CDR2 SQIVND (reference sequence). The CDR3 runs to 14 residues. The sample originates from a study of T cell repertoires in cytomegalovirus infection. Study overall: Carrying CMV and the relevant HLA type showed in public TCR beta signatures. Study-level findings and limits: HLA-C-restricted, CMV-specific TCR beta clonotypes were dominant ex vivo. The cumulative frequency of public TCR beta families identified carriers of CMV plus the relevant HLA.

Each CDR3 protein is one row after TCRdb ran MiXCR on the reads. The table lists 650,000 to 850,000 distinct CDR3 sequences, about 29% of them singletons. Source: cultured CD8+ T cells from PBMCs, taken from culture after CMV antigen stimulation. The sequence was obtained from a human donor in good health (CMV status not recorded). Some clones in this sample may be carry-over from other donors' samples. V gene TRBV19 combines with J gene TRBJ2-7; D not certain. The CDR3 sequence is CASSIQAISYEQYF. DNA for the CDR3: TGTGCCAGTAGTATCCAGGCGATCTCCTACGAGCAGTACTTC.